This record concerns one T cell receptor (beta chain) sequence. Its antigen remains unknown. PCR was performed using 60 Vbeta and 13 Jbeta primers. Data came from immunoSEQ multiplex PCR; TCRdb stores just in-frame clones and leaves some out. Here the sample spans 150,000 to 200,000 clones, 65% to 80% being singletons. The data stem from a study of cytomegalovirus exposure and HLA in healthy donors. General study results and limits: Later work found that TCR association rates differed between HLA loci; DRB1 had the most and HLA-C the fewest. TCR beta V segments were, for the most part, productive about 87% or about 30% of the time in an earlier analysis. The authors excluded some V segments, including TRBV6-2 and TRBV6-3, as indistinguishable. Reportedly, fewer N-insertions than the roughly 700-donor mean appeared in an Asian-associated ancestry cluster in a later analysis.

The CDR3 totals 16 residues. The genes are TRBV21-1 and TRBJ1-1. TRBV21-1 is a pseudogene. The receptor's source is a woman aged 25 to 39 in good health and CMV-seropositive. Sequencing used PBMCs. The CDR3 bases are TGTGCCAGCAGCTCCCTCCCACCGGGGGGCGGCACTGAAGCTTTCTTT. Its translation: CASSSLPPGGGTEAFF.